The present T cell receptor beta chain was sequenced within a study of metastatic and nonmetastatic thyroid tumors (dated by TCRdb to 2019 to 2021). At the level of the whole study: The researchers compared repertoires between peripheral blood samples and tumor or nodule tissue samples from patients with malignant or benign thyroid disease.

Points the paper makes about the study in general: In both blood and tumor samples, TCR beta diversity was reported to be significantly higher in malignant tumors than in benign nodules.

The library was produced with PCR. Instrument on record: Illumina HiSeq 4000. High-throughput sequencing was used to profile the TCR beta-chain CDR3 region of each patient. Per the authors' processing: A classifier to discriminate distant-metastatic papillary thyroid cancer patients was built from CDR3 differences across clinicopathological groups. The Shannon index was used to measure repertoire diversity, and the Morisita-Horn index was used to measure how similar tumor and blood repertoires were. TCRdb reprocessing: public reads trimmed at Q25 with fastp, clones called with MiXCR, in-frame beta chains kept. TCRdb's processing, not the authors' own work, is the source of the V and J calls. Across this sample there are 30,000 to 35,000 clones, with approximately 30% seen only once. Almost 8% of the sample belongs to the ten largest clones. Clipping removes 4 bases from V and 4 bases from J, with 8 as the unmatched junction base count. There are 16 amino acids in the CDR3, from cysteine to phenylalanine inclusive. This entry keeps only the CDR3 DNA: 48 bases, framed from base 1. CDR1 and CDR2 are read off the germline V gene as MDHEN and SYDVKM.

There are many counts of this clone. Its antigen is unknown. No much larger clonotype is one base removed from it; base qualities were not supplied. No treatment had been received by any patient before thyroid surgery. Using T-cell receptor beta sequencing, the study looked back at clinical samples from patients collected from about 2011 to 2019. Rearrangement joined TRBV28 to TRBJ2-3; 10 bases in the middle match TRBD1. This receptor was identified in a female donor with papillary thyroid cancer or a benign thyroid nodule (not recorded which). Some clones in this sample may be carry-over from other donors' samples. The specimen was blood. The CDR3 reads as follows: CASSSPGTGDADTQYF. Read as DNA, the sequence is TGTGCCAGCAGTTCCCCCGGGACAGGGGACGCAGATACGCAGTATTTT.